Listed below are T cell receptor beta chains from one sample, sequenced in a study of beta chain features in type 1 diabetes. Assay used: immunoSEQ multiplex PCR; TCRdb lists only in-frame clones, some missing. The top ten hold around 0.0099% of the sample, which has about 360,000 clones, about 12% seen once. The sample comprised naive CD4+ T cells from blood. The receptors derive from a woman aged 18-29 years with type 1 diabetes. Both conserved end residues are part of each CDR3. Fields, in order: V gene, D gene, clone size, J gene, CDR3 DNA, CDR3 protein. D genes are given only for firm matches. Clone sizes are given selectively: once, few, many, or a class where the clone is expanded.

v_gene: TRBV15
d_gene: .
abundance: .
j_gene: TRBJ2-7
CDR3nt: TGTGCCACCAGCAGAGATCGACGGGTCATCTCCTCCTACGAGCAGTACTTC
CDR3aa: CATSRDRRVISSYEQYF

v_gene: TRBV18
d_gene: TRBD2
abundance: .
j_gene: TRBJ2-3
CDR3nt: TGTGCCAGCCAACGGACTAGCGGGAGTTCGGGAAAAGATACGCAGTATTTT
CDR3aa: CASQRTSGSSGKDTQYF

v_gene: TRBV7-9
d_gene: TRBD2
abundance: few
j_gene: TRBJ2-1
CDR3nt: TGTGCCAGCAGCCGTTTTAGCGGGAGGGCCGGGGGCAATGAGCAGTTCTTC
CDR3aa: CASSRFSGRAGGNEQFF

v_gene: TRBV7-2
d_gene: .
abundance: few
j_gene: TRBJ2-3
CDR3nt: TGTGCCAGCAGCTTAGAAGCGACAGATACGCAGTATTTT
CDR3aa: CASSLEATDTQYF

v_gene: TRBV4-2
d_gene: .
abundance: .
j_gene: TRBJ1-5
CDR3nt: TGTGCCAGCAGCCAAGACCAGGGGACACAAAATCAGCCCCAGCATTTT
CDR3aa: CASSQDQGTQNQPQHF

v_gene: TRBV18
d_gene: .
abundance: .
j_gene: TRBJ1-1
CDR3nt: TGTGCCAGCTCACCTGAACAGGGTGACACTGAAGCTTTCTTT
CDR3aa: CASSPEQGDTEAFF

v_gene: TRBV2
d_gene: TRBD1
abundance: .
j_gene: TRBJ1-5
CDR3nt: TGTGCCAGCACCCTGGACAGGTCGGTCAATCAGCCCCAGCATTTT
CDR3aa: CASTLDRSVNQPQHF

v_gene: TRBV4-3
d_gene: .
abundance: few
j_gene: TRBJ1-5
CDR3nt: TGCGCCAGCAGCCTTCAAGCAGGGGATCAGCCCCAGCATTTT
CDR3aa: CASSLQAGDQPQHF

v_gene: TRBV7-9
d_gene: .
abundance: .
j_gene: TRBJ2-4
CDR3nt: TGTGCCAGCAGCCCCCCACGGACGGGGACCAAAAACATTCAGTACTTC
CDR3aa: CASSPPRTGTKNIQYF

v_gene: TRBV30
d_gene: .
abundance: .
j_gene: TRBJ1-5
CDR3nt: TGTGCCTGGTCACAGGAGCTAAATCAGCCCCAGCATTTT
CDR3aa: CAWSQELNQPQHF

v_gene: TRBV6-5
d_gene: TRBD2
abundance: few
j_gene: TRBJ2-2
CDR3nt: TGTGCCAGCAGCCGGACTAGTGAGGGCACCGGGGAGCTGTTTTTT
CDR3aa: CASSRTSEGTGELFF

v_gene: TRBV4-3
d_gene: TRBD2
abundance: few
j_gene: TRBJ2-1
CDR3nt: TGCGCCAGCAGCCAAGATGAAGCCCTAGCGGGGCACTCCTACAATGAGCAGTTCTTC
CDR3aa: CASSQDEALAGHSYNEQFF

v_gene: TRBV19
d_gene: .
abundance: .
j_gene: TRBJ2-3
CDR3nt: TGTGCCAGTAAGTCTCTCCTAGCGCAGGATACGCAGTATTTT
CDR3aa: CASKSLLAQDTQYF

v_gene: TRBV15
d_gene: .
abundance: few
j_gene: TRBJ1-5
CDR3nt: TGTGCCACCAGCGGCAGGGTCGATCAGCCCCAGCATTTT
CDR3aa: CATSGRVDQPQHF

v_gene: TRBV18
d_gene: .
abundance: .
j_gene: TRBJ1-1
CDR3nt: TGTGCCAGCTCACCAGGGGCGGACACTGAAGCTTTCTTT
CDR3aa: CASSPGADTEAFF

v_gene: TRBV9
d_gene: .
abundance: .
j_gene: TRBJ2-1
CDR3nt: TGTGCCAGCAGCGTCGTCCCGACTAGATTCAATGAGCAGTTCTTC
CDR3aa: CASSVVPTRFNEQFF

v_gene: TRBV29-1
d_gene: TRBD1
abundance: few
j_gene: TRBJ2-7
CDR3nt: TGCAGCGTTGGTTGGACAGGGAGTAGCGAGCAGTACTTC
CDR3aa: CSVGWTGSSEQYF

v_gene: TRBV10-3
d_gene: .
abundance: few
j_gene: TRBJ2-1
CDR3nt: TGTGCCATCAGTGAAGGCGGCGGGGCCTACAATGAGCAGTTCTTC
CDR3aa: CAISEGGGAYNEQFF

v_gene: TRBV5-4
d_gene: .
abundance: few
j_gene: TRBJ1-1
CDR3nt: TGTGCCAGCAGCTCGACAGAGAACACTGAAGCTTTCTTT
CDR3aa: CASSSTENTEAFF

v_gene: TRBV4-3
d_gene: TRBD2
abundance: .
j_gene: TRBJ2-1
CDR3nt: TGCGCCAGCAGCCGGGCTGGGACTAGCGGCTACAATGAGCAGTTCTTC
CDR3aa: CASSRAGTSGYNEQFF

v_gene: TRBV25-1
d_gene: TRBD2
abundance: .
j_gene: TRBJ2-7
CDR3nt: TGTGCCAGCAGTGACTTAGCGACTAGCGGGAGAAGCTACGAGCAGTACTTC
CDR3aa: CASSDLATSGRSYEQYF

v_gene: TRBV7-9
d_gene: TRBD1
abundance: few
j_gene: TRBJ2-3
CDR3nt: TGTGCCAGCAGCTTAGTCGGGACAGGGGTCCCAGATACGCAGTATTTT
CDR3aa: CASSLVGTGVPDTQYF

v_gene: TRBV15
d_gene: .
abundance: .
j_gene: TRBJ1-5
CDR3nt: TGTGCCACCAGCTCCGTTAGCAATCAGCCCCAGCATTTT
CDR3aa: CATSSVSNQPQHF

v_gene: TRBV4-3
d_gene: .
abundance: .
j_gene: TRBJ1-4
CDR3nt: TGCGCCAGCAGCCGGACAGCAACTAATGAAAAACTGTTTTTT
CDR3aa: CASSRTATNEKLFF

v_gene: TRBV14
d_gene: .
abundance: .
j_gene: TRBJ1-2
CDR3nt: TGTGCCAGCAGCCAACCAGGAAACTATGGCTACACCTTC
CDR3aa: CASSQPGNYGYTF

v_gene: TRBV30
d_gene: .
abundance: few
j_gene: TRBJ2-5
CDR3nt: TGTGCCTGGAGTGTATCGGAGACCCAGTACTTC
CDR3aa: CAWSVSETQYF

v_gene: TRBV4-3
d_gene: .
abundance: few
j_gene: TRBJ1-4
CDR3nt: TGCGCCAGCAGTCCCAGGGCAGGTAAACCCGAAAAACTGTTTTTT
CDR3aa: CASSPRAGKPEKLFF

v_gene: TRBV5-1
d_gene: .
abundance: few
j_gene: TRBJ2-6
CDR3nt: TGCGCCAGCAGCCCCAACGCGGGTGGGGCCAACGTCCTGACTTTC
CDR3aa: CASSPNAGGANVLTF

v_gene: TRBV7-9
d_gene: TRBD1
abundance: .
j_gene: TRBJ1-1
CDR3nt: TGTGCCAGCAGCTCCGCCCGGGACAGGGCGGCTTTCTTT
CDR3aa: CASSSARDRAAFF

v_gene: TRBV19
d_gene: .
abundance: .
j_gene: TRBJ1-2
CDR3nt: TGTGCCAGTAGTATTACCCAGGAAACCCCCGGCTACACCTTC
CDR3aa: CASSITQETPGYTF

v_gene: TRBV29-1
d_gene: .
abundance: few
j_gene: TRBJ2-1
CDR3nt: TGCAGCGTTGAAAAGGACACCTCCTACAATGAGCAGTTCTTC
CDR3aa: CSVEKDTSYNEQFF

v_gene: TRBV21-1
d_gene: .
abundance: few
j_gene: TRBJ1-5
CDR3nt: TGTCCCGCTTGGCGGGGGAATAATCAGCCCCAGCATTTT
CDR3aa: CPAWRGNNQPQHF

v_gene: TRBV14
d_gene: .
abundance: .
j_gene: TRBJ2-1
CDR3nt: TGTGCCAGCAGCGTAGTAGCCATCAATGAGCAGTTCTTC
CDR3aa: CASSVVAINEQFF

v_gene: TRBV5-4
d_gene: TRBD1
abundance: .
j_gene: TRBJ2-1
CDR3nt: TGTGCCAGCAGCTTGGGGGGACAGGGGGCCTACAATGAGCAGTTCTTC
CDR3aa: CASSLGGQGAYNEQFF

v_gene: TRBV21-1
d_gene: .
abundance: few
j_gene: TRBJ2-6
CDR3nt: TGTGCCAGCAGCAAGGTGGGGCATAACCCTGGGGCCAACGTCCTGACTTTC
CDR3aa: CASSKVGHNPGANVLTF

v_gene: TRBV6-6
d_gene: TRBD2
abundance: .
j_gene: TRBJ2-3
CDR3nt: TGTGCCAGCAGGTGGACTAGCGGCACAGATACGCAGTATTTT
CDR3aa: CASRWTSGTDTQYF

v_gene: TRBV27
d_gene: TRBD1
abundance: .
j_gene: TRBJ2-5
CDR3nt: TGTGCCAGCAGTAACAGGGGGCGAGAGACCCAGTACTTC
CDR3aa: CASSNRGRETQYF

v_gene: TRBV5-1
d_gene: TRBD1
abundance: .
j_gene: TRBJ1-1
CDR3nt: TGCGCCAGCAGCACCGGACAGGTGAACACTGAAGCTTTCTTT
CDR3aa: CASSTGQVNTEAFF

v_gene: TRBV10-3
d_gene: .
abundance: few
j_gene: TRBJ2-1
CDR3nt: TGTGCCATCAGGGACTTCGATGAGCAGTTCTTC
CDR3aa: CAIRDFDEQFF